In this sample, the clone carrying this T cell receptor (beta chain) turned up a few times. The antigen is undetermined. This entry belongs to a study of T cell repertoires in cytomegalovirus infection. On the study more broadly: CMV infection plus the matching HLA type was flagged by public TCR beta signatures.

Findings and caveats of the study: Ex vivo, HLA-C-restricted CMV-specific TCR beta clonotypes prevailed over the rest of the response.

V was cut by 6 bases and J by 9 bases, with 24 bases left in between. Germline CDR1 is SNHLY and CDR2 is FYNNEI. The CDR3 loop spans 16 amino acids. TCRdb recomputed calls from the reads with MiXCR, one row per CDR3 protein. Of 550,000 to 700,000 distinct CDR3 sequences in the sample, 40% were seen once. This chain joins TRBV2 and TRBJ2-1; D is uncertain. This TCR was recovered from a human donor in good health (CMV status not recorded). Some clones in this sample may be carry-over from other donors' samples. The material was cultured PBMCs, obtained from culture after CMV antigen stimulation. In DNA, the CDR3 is TGTGCCAGCAGGAAGGAGTCCACAACCAAGCCCACTGAGCAGTTCTTC. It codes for CASRKESTTKPTEQFF.